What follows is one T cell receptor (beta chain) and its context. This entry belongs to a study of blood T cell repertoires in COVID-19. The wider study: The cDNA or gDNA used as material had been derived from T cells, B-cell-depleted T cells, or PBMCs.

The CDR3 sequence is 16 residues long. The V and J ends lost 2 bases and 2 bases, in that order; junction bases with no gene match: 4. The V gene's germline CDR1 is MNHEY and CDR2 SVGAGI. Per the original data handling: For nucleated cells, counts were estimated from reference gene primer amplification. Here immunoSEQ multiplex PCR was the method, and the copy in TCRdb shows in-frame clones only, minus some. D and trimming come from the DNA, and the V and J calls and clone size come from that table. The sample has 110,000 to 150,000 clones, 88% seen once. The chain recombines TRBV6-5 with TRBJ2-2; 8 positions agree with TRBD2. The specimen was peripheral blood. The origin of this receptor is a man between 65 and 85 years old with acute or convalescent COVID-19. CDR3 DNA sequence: TGTGCCAGCAGTTACAATCTAGCGGGTAACACCGGGGAGCTGTTTTTT. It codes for CASSYNLAGNTGELFF.